The 24 T cell receptor beta chains below all came from one sample that was sequenced in a study of blood T cells in healthy people across ages. The authors ran a second PCR of about 6 to 12 cycles using a sample-barcoded 5' primer and a J-beta primer mix. TCRdb re-called the 5' RACE reads with MiXCR, one entry per CDR3 protein. Here the sample spans more than 900,000 distinct CDR3 sequences, almost 30% being singletons. The same specimen was also included in a second study, on T cells of mothers and their children.

What was sequenced was blood. The receptor set was obtained from a woman aged 35 to 49 in good health.

This chain links TRBV29-1 with TRBJ1-2; 9 bases fit TRBD1. J gave up 6 bases and V 4 bases, and 6 bases lay outside the gene matches. The CDR3 extends over 13 amino acids. CDR1 is SQVTM and CDR2 is ANQGSEA in the germline V gene. The CDR3 protein is CSVGAGQGNGYTF. DNA of the CDR3: TGCAGCGTTGGCGCGGGACAGGGAAATGGCTACACCTTC.

This clonotype appeared a few times. This chain connects TRBV7-8 to TRBJ2-1, with D perhaps being TRBD1 or TRBD2 (6 bases each). Germline V CDR1 and CDR2: SGHVS, FQNEAQ. V was cut by 5 bases and J by 9 bases, with 17 bases left in between. CDR3 length: 14 residues. The CDR3 spells CASSPEGLGGEQFF. CDR3 bases: TGTGCCAGCAGCCCGGAGGGGTTAGGGGGTGAGCAGTTCTTC.

This clonotype showed up many times. V usage is TRBV7-9 and J usage is TRBJ1-2; possible D gene TRBD1, 5 bases. The CDR3 has 13 amino acids. V dropped 6 bases and J dropped 2 bases, with 10 bases sitting between them. The germline gives CDR1 SEHNR, CDR2 FQNEAQ (reference sequence). The CDR3, as DNA: TGTGCCAGCAGTTTCGGGGGAAACTATGGCTACACCTTC. This sequence encodes CASSFGGNYGYTF. Full variable domain (missing parts from reference TRBV7-9 and TRBJ1-2): DTGVSQNPRHKITKRGQNVTFRCDPISEHNRLYWYRQTLGQGPEFLTYFQNEAQLEKSRLLSDRFSAERPKGSFSTLEIQRTEQGDSAMYLCASSFGGNYGYTFGSGTRLTVV.

V and J are TRBV10-3 and TRBJ2-1; unclear D gene. Germline CDR1 and CDR2: ENHRY and SYGVKD. This CDR3 region has 13 residues. V was clipped by 0 bases and J by 3 bases, with 3 bases between them. CDR3 sequence (DNA): TGTGCCATCAGTGAGTCGAACTACAATGAGCAGTTCTTC. It encodes CAISESNYNEQFF.

The rearrangement joins TRBV7-2 to TRBJ2-5; the D is unclear. The CDR3 extends over 14 amino acids. V was clipped by 3 bases and J by 4 bases, with 12 bases between them. Germline CDR1 reads SGHTA; CDR2 reads FQGNSA. CDR3 bases: TGTGCCAGCAGCTTCGGAACGGCGCGAGAGACCCAGTACTTC. Amino acid sequence: CASSFGTARETQYF. The variable domain in full, with the rest retrieved from reference TRBV7-2 and TRBJ2-5, is GAGVSQSPSNKVTEKGKDVELRCDPISGHTALYWYRQSLGQGLEFLIYFQGNSAPDKSGLPSDRFSAERTGGSVSTLTIQRTQQEDSAVYLCASSFGTARETQYFGPGTRLLVL.

The rearrangement joins TRBV7-9 to TRBJ2-5, with D hard to call. The J call is uncertain, as TRBJ2-7 better fits the DNA end. The V gene's germline CDR1 is SEHNR and CDR2 FQNEAQ (reference sequence). The CDR3 is 15 amino acids. CDR3 in DNA: TGTGCCAGCAGCTTAGCAGGAAGCCCTGACTACGAGCAGTACTTC. The encoded protein is CASSLAGSPDYEQYF.

The sample holds many counts of this clonotype. The chain is built from TRBV10-3 and TRBJ2-1; perhaps TRBD2 as D (6 bases). Trimming removed 7 bases from V and 2 bases from J, with 9 bases in between. The CDR3 is made up of 13 amino acids. CDR1 is ENHRY and CDR2 is SYGVKD in the germline V gene. Here the CDR3 reads CAITGTPYNEQFF. The CDR3 DNA follows: TGTGCCATCACTGGGACTCCCTACAATGAGCAGTTCTTC.

This clonotype has a handful of counts. The chain recombines TRBV24-1 with TRBJ2-7; D uncertain. V was clipped by 3 bases and J by 0 bases, with 8 bases between them. Germline assignment: CDR1 KGHDR and CDR2 SFDVKD. This CDR3 contains 14 residues. CDR3 region: CATSDPPPSYEQYF. As DNA, the CDR3 is TGTGCCACCAGTGATCCGCCCCCCTCCTACGAGCAGTACTTC.

This chain uses TRBV13 with TRBJ2-1; 14 bases agree with TRBD2. The V and J ends lost 4 bases and 6 bases, in that order; junction bases with no gene match: 5. CDR3 length: 16 amino acids. Looked up from germline, CDR1 is PRHDT and CDR2 is FYEKMQ (reference sequence). The CDR3 sequence is CASSSRLAGGRNEQFF. The DNA for the CDR3 is TGTGCCAGCAGCTCCCGACTAGCGGGGGGGCGCAATGAGCAGTTCTTC. Looking up the rest from reference TRBV13 and TRBJ2-1 gives the full variable domain: AAGVIQSPRHLIKEKRETATLKCYPIPRHDTVYWYQQGPGQDPQFLISFYEKMQSDKGSIPDRFSAQQFSDYHSELNMSSLELGDSALYFCASSSRLAGGRNEQFFGPGTRLTVL.

The genes are TRBV5-4 and TRBJ2-3; D is possibly TRBD1 or TRBD2 (6 bases each). The CDR3 covers 14 residues. V lost 4 bases to trimming and J lost 4 bases, with 13 bases between them. Germline V lookup: CDR1 SGHNT, CDR2 YYREEE (reference sequence). CDR3: CASSTEGGSDTQYF. Here the CDR3 DNA reads TGTGCCAGCAGCACAGAGGGGGGATCAGATACGCAGTATTTT.

Worth noting for this clonotype: The junction shows a germline mismatch at one end, possibly a read error. This sequence joins TRBV19 and TRBJ1-2; no reliable D call. The CDR3 extends over 12 amino acids. Germline CDR1 is LNHDA and CDR2 is SQIVND (reference sequence). The CDR3 bases are TGTACCAGTAGTATCGGGAGCTATGGCTACACCTTC. Its translation: CTSSIGSYGYTF. Variable domain in full (rest from reference TRBV19 and TRBJ1-2): DGGITQSPKYLFRKEGQNVTLSCEQNLNHDAMYWYRQDPGQGLRLIYYSQIVNDFQKGDIAEGYSVSREKKESFPLTVTSAQKNPTAFYLCTSSIGSYGYTFGSGTRLTVV.

This clonotype was counted between two and nine times. The chain combines TRBV4-1 with TRBJ2-6; D is unresolved. Germline loops: CDR1 MGHRA, CDR2 YSYEKL. CDR3 size: 11 residues. The V end was cut by 3 bases, the J end by 12 bases, with 6 bases between. The CDR3 DNA reads TGCGCCAGCAGCCAGCCGGGCGTCCTGACTTTC. It specifies CASSQPGVLTF.

This clonotype was recorded many times. This chain joins TRBV18 and TRBJ1-2; no clear D. From germline, CDR1 is KGHSH and CDR2 LQKENI. This CDR3 is 12 amino acids long. Trimming shortened V by 8 bases and J by 0 bases, and 7 bases separated the two germline ends. CDR3 residues: CASSPANYGYTF. As DNA, the CDR3 is TGTGCCAGCAGTCCCGCTAACTATGGCTACACCTTC.

About this clonotype itself: Relative to the germline gene, one junction end is altered; a read error may explain this. This sequence joins TRBV5-6 and TRBJ2-3; 8 nucleotides match TRBD1. Germline assignment: CDR1 SGHDT and CDR2 YYEEEE. The CDR3 length is 14 residues. The CDR3 protein is CASSYRQGQETRYF. The CDR3 nucleotides are TGTGCCAGCAGCTACCGACAGGGGCAAGAGACCCGGTACTTT.

The chain recombines TRBV6-5 with TRBJ2-2, with 9 nucleotides matching TRBD2. The V segment lost 5 bases and the J segment 9 bases; nucleotides outside the gene matches: 10. This CDR3 spans 15 amino acids. Germline CDR1 is MNHEY and CDR2 is SVGAGI. The CDR3 nucleotides are TGTGCCAGCAGTGGGGTGCGGGGGGGCCTCAGGGAGCTGTTTTTT. The encoded protein is CASSGVRGGLRELFF.

The count of this clonotype is one. A read error may explain this, as a much larger clone is one base away. The chain uses TRBV5-1 and TRBJ1-2; D may be TRBD1 (5 bases). The CDR3 has 14 residues. In germline, CDR1 is SGHRS, CDR2 YFSETQ. V was pared by 4 bases and J by 0 bases, with 10 bases between. The CDR3 coding sequence is TGCGCCAGCAGCCTGGGACCGACTAACTATGGCTACACCTTC. It yields the protein CASSLGPTNYGYTF. The variable domain in full, completed from reference TRBV5-1 and TRBJ1-2, reads KAGVTQTPRYLIKTRGQQVTLSCSPISGHRSVSWYQQTPGQGLQFLFEYFSETQRNKGNFPGRFSGRQFSNSRSEMNVSTLELGDSALYLCASSLGPTNYGYTFGSGTRLTVV.

This clonotype has more than one count but fewer than ten. V is TRBV20-1 and J is TRBJ2-1; 9 bases align to TRBD2. Germline lookup yields CDR1 DFQATT and CDR2 SNEGSKA (reference sequence). The CDR3 loop spans 16 amino acids. V lost 0 bases, J lost 8 bases, and 11 bases stayed unmatched. CDR3 coding DNA: TGCAGTGCTAGAGATCTTTTGCCTAGCGGGGTGGATGAGCAGTTCTTC. Amino acids: CSARDLLPSGVDEQFF.

This clonotype occurred a few times. The rearrangement joins TRBV20-1 to TRBJ2-3, with 12 bases fitting TRBD2. J gave up 0 bases and V 3 bases, and 10 bases lay outside the gene matches. In germline, CDR1 is DFQATT, CDR2 SNEGSKA (reference sequence). The CDR3 spans 18 residues. This chain's CDR3 is CSARASGGGLTSTDTQYF. The CDR3, as DNA: TGCAGTGCTAGGGCTAGCGGGGGGGGCCTCACTAGCACAGATACGCAGTATTTT.

The chain has TRBV7-9 and TRBJ2-1; tentative D call: TRBD2 (7 bases). V dropped 5 bases and J dropped 9 bases, with 20 bases sitting between them. CDR1 is SEHNR and CDR2 is FQNEAQ in the germline V gene (reference sequence). This CDR3 is 15 amino acids long. CDR3 nucleotide sequence: TGTGCCAGCAGCCCGGCGGGGGCCCGTCGTTTTGAGCAGTTCTTC. Amino acid sequence: CASSPAGARRFEQFF. The variable domain in full, completed from reference TRBV7-9 and TRBJ2-1, reads DTGVSQNPRHKITKRGQNVTFRCDPISEHNRLYWYRQTLGQGPEFLTYFQNEAQLEKSRLLSDRFSAERPKGSFSTLEIQRTEQGDSAMYLCASSPAGARRFEQFFGPGTRLTVL.

This clonotype was found many times. The V and J genes are TRBV29-1 and TRBJ2-7; 11 bases align to TRBD1. V lost 8 bases, J lost 8 bases, and 5 bases stayed unmatched. CDR1 is SQVTM, CDR2 ANQGSEA, per germline. The CDR3 is made up of 11 amino acids. CDR3 sequence (DNA): TGCAGCACCGGGACAGGGGGAAAGCAGTACTTC. This sequence encodes CSTGTGGKQYF.

This clonotype appeared a single time. V and J are TRBV12-3 or TRBV12-4 and TRBJ2-7; TRBD1 matches 7 bases. This CDR3 contains 13 residues. The V segment lost 4 bases and the J segment 6 bases; nucleotides outside the gene matches: 6. The CDR3 is CASSWGTVPEQYF. CDR3 nucleotides: TGTGCCAGCAGTTGGGGGACAGTCCCCGAGCAGTACTTC.

J is TRBJ2-3 and V is TRBV25-1; D is perhaps TRBD2 (6 bases). Germline-derived CDR1 and CDR2 are MGHDK and SYGVNS. This CDR3 has 15 amino acids. V was shortened by 3 bases and J by 1 base, with 11 bases between the two germline ends. The CDR3 DNA reads TGTGCCAGCAGTGACCCGGCTAGCGGCACAGATACGCAGTATTTT. Encoded protein: CASSDPASGTDTQYF.

This clonotype has ten or more counts. This chain uses TRBV12-3 or TRBV12-4 with TRBJ2-1; D remains ambiguous. V was pared by 2 bases and J by 6 bases, with 14 bases between. The CDR3 has 15 amino acids. The CDR3 spells CASSLKARRPNEQFF. The CDR3 nucleotides are TGTGCCAGCAGTTTAAAAGCGAGGCGTCCCAATGAGCAGTTCTTC.

The sample holds many counts of this clonotype. The V and J genes are TRBV28 and TRBJ2-7; the D is unclear. The CDR3 is made up of 13 amino acids. Per the germline V gene, CDR1 is MDHEN and CDR2 is SYDVKM. V shed 5 bases and J shed 2 bases, with 10 bases lying between them. The CDR3 spells CASSTQPTYEQYF. CDR3 sequence (DNA): TGTGCCAGCAGTACCCAACCGACCTACGAGCAGTACTTC.